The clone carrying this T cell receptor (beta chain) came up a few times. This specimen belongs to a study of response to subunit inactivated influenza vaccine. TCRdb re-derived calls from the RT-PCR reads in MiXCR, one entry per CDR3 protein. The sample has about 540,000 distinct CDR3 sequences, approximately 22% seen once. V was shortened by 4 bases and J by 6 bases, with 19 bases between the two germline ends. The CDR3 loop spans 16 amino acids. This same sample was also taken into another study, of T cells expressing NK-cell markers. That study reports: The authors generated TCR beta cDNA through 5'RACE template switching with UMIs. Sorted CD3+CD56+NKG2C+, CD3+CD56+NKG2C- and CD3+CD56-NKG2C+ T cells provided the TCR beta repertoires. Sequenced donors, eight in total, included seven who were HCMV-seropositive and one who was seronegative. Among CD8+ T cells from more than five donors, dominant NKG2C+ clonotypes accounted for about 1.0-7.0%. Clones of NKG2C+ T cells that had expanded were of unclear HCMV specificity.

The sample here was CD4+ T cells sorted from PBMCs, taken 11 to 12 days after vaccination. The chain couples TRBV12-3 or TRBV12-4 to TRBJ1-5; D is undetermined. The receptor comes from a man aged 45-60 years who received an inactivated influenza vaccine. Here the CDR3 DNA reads TGTGCCAGCAGTTCCGACCGGGGTGGAGGTTCTCAGCCCCAGCATTTT. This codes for CASSSDRGGGSQPQHF.